This is a list of T cell receptor beta chains from one sample in a study of molecular identifiers for immune sequencing clone quantification. TCRdb called the PCR reads again in MiXCR, with one record for every CDR3 protein. The sample records 85,000 to 120,000 distinct CDR3 sequences, about 35% being singletons. What was sequenced was naive CD8+ T cells from blood, with Jurkat cell RNA spiked in. The receptors were gathered from a human donor in good health. Some libraries in this study had Jurkat cell RNA spiked in. The CDR3 runs from the conserved cysteine through the conserved F or W. The D gene is left open where the match is weak. The listing skips clone size in some rows; elsewhere it reads once, few, many or a size class.

clone_size	j_call	v_call	d_call	cdr3_aa	cdr3_nt
.	TRBJ2-7	TRBV24-1	TRBD1	CATNNKDEGDRGLYEQYF	TGTGCCACCAATAACAAGGATGAGGGGGACAGGGGGTTGTACGAGCAGTACTTC
.	TRBJ2-7	TRBV4-3	TRBD1	CASSQGQGASNEQYF	TGCGCCAGCAGCCAAGGACAGGGGGCCTCCAACGAGCAGTACTTC
many	TRBJ1-1	TRBV7-2	.	CASSPWGTEAFF	TGTGCCAGCAGCCCGTGGGGCACTGAAGCTTTCTTT
many	TRBJ2-5	TRBV14	TRBD1	CASSQWTGQTQYF	TGTGCCAGCAGCCAGTGGACAGGCCAGACCCAGTACTTC
few	TRBJ2-1	TRBV7-9	TRBD2	CASSTTSGRGGEQFF	TGTGCCAGCAGCACGACTAGCGGGAGAGGGGGTGAGCAGTTCTTC
.	TRBJ2-7	TRBV27	.	CASSFRAPYEQYF	TGTGCCAGCAGTTTCAGGGCCCCCTACGAGCAGTACTTC
.	TRBJ2-3	TRBV6-4	.	CASSAGQYTDTQYF	TGTGCCAGCTCCGCCGGACAATACACAGATACGCAGTATTTT
few	TRBJ1-2	TRBV28	.	CASSGTEETTLANYGYTF	TGTGCCAGCAGTGGAACGGAGGAGACGACCCTAGCTAACTATGGCTACACCTTC
few	TRBJ2-3	TRBV7-2	.	CASSLGGDSTDTQYF	TGTGCCAGCAGCTTAGGGGGGGACAGCACAGATACGCAGTATTTT
many	TRBJ2-3	TRBV7-9	.	CASSPRIDTQYF	TGTGCCAGCAGCCCTCGGATAGATACGCAGTATTTT
once	TRBJ2-3	TRBV10-3	TRBD2	CASTGLEWSDTQYF	TGTGCCTCCACGGGACTAGAGTGGTCAGATACGCAGTATTTT
.	TRBJ2-2	TRBV12-3/TRBV12-4	.	CASSTWTEPTGELFF	TGTGCCAGCAGTACCTGGACAGAACCCACCGGGGAGCTGTTTTTT
.	TRBJ2-7	TRBV7-9	.	CASSLEGRGYEQYF	TGTGCCAGCAGCTTAGAGGGTAGAGGCTACGAGCAGTACTTC
.	TRBJ2-7	TRBV7-9	.	CASSLVPDSSYEQSF	TGTGCCAGCAGCTTAGTTCCGGACAGCTCCTACGAGCAGTCCTTC
few	TRBJ2-2	TRBV29-1	TRBD2	CSVAGLAENTGELFF	TGCAGCGTAGCGGGACTAGCGGAAAACACCGGGGAGCTGTTTTTT
.	TRBJ2-7	TRBV6-5	TRBD2	CASSKGGRTEYEQYF	TGTGCCAGCAGTAAAGGCGGGAGGACGGAATACGAGCAGTACTTC
many	TRBJ1-4	TRBV5-6	TRBD1	CASSWRTGADEKLFF	TGTGCCAGCAGCTGGAGGACAGGGGCTGACGAAAAACTGTTTTTT
many	TRBJ2-1	TRBV28	.	CASSLGGSNEQFF	TGTGCCAGCAGTTTAGGGGGATCGAATGAGCAGTTCTTC
few	TRBJ1-1	TRBV2	.	CASSEEQMNTEAFF	TGTGCCAGCAGTGAAGAACAGATGAACACTGAAGCTTTCTTT
.	TRBJ2-3	TRBV5-4	TRBD2	CASSQGLAGDVDGTDTQYF	TGTGCCAGCAGCCAGGGACTAGCGGGGGACGTTGACGGCACAGATACGCAGTATTTT
few	TRBJ2-7	TRBV28	TRBD1	CASSWTGGYEQYF	TGTGCCAGCAGTTGGACAGGGGGCTACGAGCAGTACTTC
once	TRBJ2-7	TRBV10-3	.	CATSQDSYEQYF	TGTGCCACCAGTCAGGACTCCTACGAGCAGTACTTC
few	TRBJ2-3	TRBV11-2	.	CASSAIEDTQYF	TGTGCCAGCAGCGCAATAGAGGATACGCAGTATTTT
medium-sized	TRBJ2-5	TRBV5-6	.	CASSLLIWGETQYF	TGTGCCAGCAGCCTCCTCATATGGGGGGAGACCCAGTACTTC
.	TRBJ2-3	TRBV4-3	TRBD1	CASSLDLAGQGSTDTQYF	TGCGCCAGCAGCCTCGACCTCGCGGGACAGGGAAGCACAGATACGCAGTATTTT
.	TRBJ1-5	TRBV16	TRBD1	CASSQSWGQKGGQPQHF	TGTGCCAGCAGCCAATCATGGGGACAGAAAGGGGGTCAGCCCCAGCATTTT
.	TRBJ2-2	TRBV5-8	.	CASSLRQTNTGELFF	TGTGCCAGCAGCTTGAGGCAGACGAACACCGGGGAGCTGTTTTTT
few	TRBJ2-1	TRBV14	.	CASSHVPARGNEQFF	TGTGCCAGCAGCCATGTTCCCGCTAGAGGCAATGAGCAGTTCTTC
many	TRBJ1-1	TRBV7-2	TRBD1	CASSPWPTGTGFEAFF	TGTGCCAGCAGCCCATGGCCGACCGGGACAGGGTTTGAAGCTTTCTTT
.	TRBJ2-1	TRBV6-2/TRBV6-3	.	CASSSPRTGNEQFF	TGTGCCAGCAGTTCCCCCCGGACCGGCAATGAGCAGTTCTTC
.	TRBJ2-2	TRBV28	.	CAGGFRAAGTGELYF	TGTGCCGGCGGTTTTCGGGCGGCTGGCACCGGGGAGCTGTATTTT
many	TRBJ1-5	TRBV28	.	CASSFSFHQPQHF	TGTGCCAGCAGTTTCTCCTTTCATCAGCCCCAGCATTTT
.	TRBJ1-1	TRBV2	TRBD1	CASRLDRGVNTEAFF	TGTGCCAGCAGACTCGACAGGGGGGTAAACACTGAAGCTTTCTTT
many	TRBJ2-1	TRBV7-8	TRBD2	CASSLVPGGVNEQFF	TGTGCCAGCAGCTTAGTGCCGGGAGGGGTAAATGAGCAGTTCTTC
.	TRBJ2-1	TRBV25-1	.	CASSNDEQFF	TGTGCCAGCAGTAACGATGAGCAGTTCTTC
.	TRBJ2-7	TRBV5-4	TRBD2	CASSLSGRAGEQYF	TGTGCCAGCAGCTTAAGCGGGAGGGCGGGCGAGCAGTACTTC
few	TRBJ2-3	TRBV20-1	TRBD2	CSASFLAGVEDTQYF	TGCAGTGCTAGTTTTTTAGCGGGAGTTGAAGATACGCAGTATTTT
.	TRBJ2-4	TRBV3-1	TRBD1	CASSHPTGPKNIQYF	TGTGCCAGCAGCCACCCGACAGGGCCCAAAAACATTCAGTACTTC
.	TRBJ1-1	TRBV27	TRBD1	CACNRLTGGDTEAFF	TGTGCCTGCAACCGGCTCACAGGGGGAGACACAGAAGCATTCTTT
few	TRBJ1-4	TRBV5-6	.	CASSFTGEKLFF	TGTGCCAGCAGCTTCACGGGGGAAAAACTGTTTTTT
many	TRBJ1-2	TRBV4-3	.	CTSSPGETNGYTF	TGCACCAGCAGCCCTGGAGAAACTAATGGCTACACCTTC
few	TRBJ2-5	TRBV28	.	CASSFPYHSGEGQETQYF	TGTGCCAGCAGTTTTCCCTACCATAGCGGGGAGGGACAGGAGACCCAGTACTTC
.	TRBJ2-1	TRBV28	TRBD2	CASSGGGRNEQFF	TGTGCCAGCAGCGGGGGGGGGCGGAATGAGCAGTTCTTC
.	TRBJ2-7	TRBV24-1	.	CDTSDLNGWEQYF	TGTGACACCAGTGATTTGAACGGTTGGGAGCAGTACTTC
few	TRBJ2-4	TRBV4-3	TRBD1	CASSPGQPKNIQYF	TGCGCCAGCAGCCCGGGACAGCCCAAAAACATTCAGTACTTC
few	TRBJ1-2	TRBV4-3	.	CASSPNSGTAYGYTF	TGCGCCAGCAGCCCAAACTCCGGGACTGCCTATGGCTACACCTTC
few	TRBJ2-2	TRBV12-3/TRBV12-4	.	CASSLGSSPSGELFF	TGTGCCAGCAGTTTAGGGTCATCCCCGTCTGGGGAGCTGTTTTTT
.	TRBJ2-7	TRBV11-2	.	CASSSNQGYEQYF	TGTGCCAGCAGCTCAAATCAGGGTTACGAGCAGTACTTC